This T cell receptor (beta chain) was identified in a study of T cell responses to AZD1222 COVID-19 vaccine. Concerning this clone itself: Its target is not known.

The study, taken as a whole, reports: Donors were chiefly white British, with a greater number of females, and clonal diversity was perhaps underestimated. Epitopes outside B.1.351 and B.1.1.7 mutated regions reportedly drew nearly half of spike TCRs.

V gave up 6 bases and J gave up 3 bases, with 14 bases separating them. Germline V gene lookup returns CDR1 MNHNY and CDR2 SVGAGI (reference sequence). CDR3 length: 14 residues. Both about-4-week and about-12-week second-dose recipients were combined. TCRdb's table, derived via immunoSEQ multiplex PCR, lists solely in-frame clones and lacks some. The sample consists of about 90,000 clones, around 84% of them appearing once. The sequencing here drew on peripheral blood, taken 28 days after the second AZD1222 dose. This receptor was identified in an adult who received the AZD1222 COVID-19 vaccine. The chain is built from TRBV6-6 and TRBJ1-2; D perhaps matches TRBD1 (6 bases). The CDR3 DNA reads TGTGCCAGCAGCGAAAAAAGGGGGGACTATGGCTACACCTTC. It is translated as CASSEKRGDYGYTF.